These 23 T cell receptor beta chains share one sample of origin, sequenced in a study of T-cell reconstitution after alpha-beta-depleted transplantation in children. The library targeted TCRbeta and was prepared with unique molecular identifiers. TCRdb reprocessed the PCR reads with MiXCR, giving one entry per CDR3 protein. Of about 540,000 distinct CDR3 sequences listed, around 19% were seen once; the top ten hold around 3.3%. Sequenced material: PBMCs from the stem cell graft donor, taken from the stem cell graft. The receptors come from a human donor who donated a stem cell graft to a child with acute lymphoblastic leukemia.

The V and J genes are TRBV20-1 and TRBJ2-2; maybe TRBD1 (5 bases). Germline V gene data show CDR1 as DFQATT and CDR2 as SNEGSKA (reference sequence). The ends were cut back, 3 bases at V and 6 bases at J, with 17 bases in the middle. This CDR3 contains 15 residues. The CDR3 is CSARGGAPYSGELFF. The CDR3 coding sequence is TGCAGTGCTAGGGGTGGGGCTCCGTACTCCGGGGAGCTGTTTTTT.

This clonotype was detected a few times. This chain joins TRBV10-1 and TRBJ2-7, with 8 bases matching TRBD1. CDR3 length equals 14 residues. The V gene end was trimmed by 0 bases and the J gene end by 2 bases; junction bases not matched to a gene: 0. Germline V gene data show CDR1 as WNHNN and CDR2 as SYGVQD (reference sequence). The CDR3 loop reads CASSESRGPYEQYF. In DNA form, the CDR3 reads TGCGCCAGCAGTGAGTCCAGGGGGCCCTACGAGCAGTACTTC.

The rearrangement links TRBV15 to TRBJ1-1; the D is unclear. V lost 0 bases, J lost 1 base, and 12 bases lay in between. This CDR3 has 16 residues. Germline assignment: CDR1 LNHNV and CDR2 YYDKDF (reference sequence). The CDR3 region is CATSREGLERNTEAFF. The CDR3 DNA reads TGTGCCACCAGCAGAGAGGGATTGGAGAGGAACACTGAAGCTTTCTTT.

A few counts support this clonotype. The CDR3 nucleotides read TGCAGCGCCAGGAAGACAGGGGTAAACACTGAAGCTTTCTTT. Encoded protein: CSARKTGVNTEAFF. This chain links TRBV29-1 with TRBJ1-1; 8 nucleotides match TRBD1. The CDR3 extends over 14 amino acids. After removal of 7 bases from V and 2 bases from J, the junction contained 9 bases not matched to a gene. Germline V gene data show CDR1 as SQVTM and CDR2 as ANQGSEA.

The chain links TRBV10-3 to TRBJ2-1; the D is unclear. V lost 0 bases to trimming and J lost 3 bases, with 6 bases between them. CDR3 length: 14 residues. Germline CDR1 reads ENHRY; CDR2 reads SYGVKD. Written as DNA, the CDR3 is TGTGCCATCAGTGAGTCCCCGGGCTACAATGAGCAGTTCTTC. Protein sequence: CAISESPGYNEQFF.

This chain connects TRBV7-6 to TRBJ2-1, with 12 bases fitting TRBD2. Germline values: CDR1 SGHVS, CDR2 FNYEAQ. The CDR3 has 15 amino acids. The V gene end was trimmed by 5 bases and the J gene end by 6 bases; junction bases not matched to a gene: 5. CDR3 loop: CASSDLAGGINEQFF. The CDR3 region has the DNA TGTGCCAGCAGCGATCTAGCGGGGGGGATCAATGAGCAGTTCTTC.

This clonotype was observed at least ten times. The gene calls are TRBV10-2 and TRBJ1-1; TRBD1 is a possible D gene (6 bases). CDR3 length: 14 amino acids. CDR1 and CDR2 (germline): WSHSY, SAAADI. Trimming removed 8 bases at V and 4 bases at J, with 17 bases between. The CDR3 DNA follows: TGCGCCAGCGGGGGACGCGGGGGCACCACTGAAGCTTTCTTT. Amino acids: CASGGRGGTTEAFF.

This clonotype was counted a few times. The genes are TRBV12-3 or TRBV12-4 and TRBJ2-2; the D call may be TRBD1 or TRBD2 (5 bases each). The CDR3 length is 14 residues. Between the trimmed V and J ends, which lost 4 bases and 7 bases, there was a span of 13 bases. This chain's CDR3 is CASSSGPTGGELFF. The CDR3 coding sequence is TGTGCCAGCAGTTCGGGACCCACGGGCGGGGAGCTGTTTTTT.

This clonotype was seen only a few times. The chain employs TRBV20-1 and TRBJ1-3; no firm D call. V was shortened by 5 bases and J by 0 bases, with 8 bases between the two germline ends. CDR1 is DFQATT and CDR2 is SNEGSKA in the germline V gene (reference sequence). CDR3 length: 13 residues. For the CDR3, the DNA is TGCAGTGCTTGGATGAGCTCTGGAAACACCATATATTTT. Amino acids: CSAWMSSGNTIYF.

This clonotype was picked up a small number of times. The chain links TRBV29-1 to TRBJ1-2; 9 bases line up with TRBD1. After removal of 7 bases from V and 10 bases from J, the junction contained 7 bases not matched to a gene. CDR1 and CDR2 (germline): SQVTM, ANQGSEA. The CDR3 is 11 residues long. The CDR3 DNA sequence: TGCAGCGACGGACAGGGGCGAGACTACACCTTC. Protein product: CSDGQGRDYTF.

The chain combines TRBV12-3 or TRBV12-4 with TRBJ2-7; the match to TRBD2 covers 7 bases. After removal of 3 bases from V and 0 bases from J, the junction contained 2 bases not matched to a gene. This CDR3 region has 14 residues. Written as DNA, the CDR3 is TGTGCCAGCAGTTTCGGGGACTACTCCTACGAGCAGTACTTC. Protein sequence: CASSFGDYSYEQYF.

The CDR3 sequence is CSARGAGQGEGGTDTQYF. Written as DNA, the CDR3 is TGCAGTGCTCGCGGGGCGGGACAGGGTGAAGGTGGCACAGATACGCAGTATTTT. This rearrangement joins TRBV20-1 to TRBJ2-3; 9 bases agree with TRBD1. The J segment lost 1 base and the V segment lost 5 bases, leaving 16 bases of the junction unmatched. Looked up from germline, CDR1 is DFQATT and CDR2 is SNEGSKA (reference sequence). This CDR3 comprises 18 residues.

This sequence joins TRBV5-1 and TRBJ1-1, with D unclear. Trimming pared 0 bases from V and 4 bases from J, leaving 10 bases between. Germline assignment: CDR1 SGHRS and CDR2 YFSETQ. The CDR3 is 14 residues long. The CDR3 protein is CASSLGGVGTEAFF. DNA for the CDR3: TGCGCCAGCAGCTTGGGGGGTGTAGGCACTGAAGCTTTCTTT.

In this sample, this clonotype turned up many times. The V call is TRBV27, the J call TRBJ2-1; 8 bases are shared with TRBD2. After removal of 2 bases from V and 5 bases from J, the junction contained 2 bases not matched to a gene. The CDR3 is made up of 14 amino acids. Germline V gives CDR1 MNHEY, CDR2 SMNVEV (reference sequence). Here the CDR3 reads CASSLTGLDNEQFF. The CDR3, as DNA: TGTGCCAGCAGTTTAACGGGACTAGACAATGAGCAGTTCTTC.

The chain links TRBV5-1 to TRBJ1-1; 8 bases fit TRBD1. CDR3 length: 19 amino acids. The germline V gene has CDR1 SGHRS and CDR2 YFSETQ. V shed 1 base and J 3 bases; nucleotides not matched to a gene: 17. The CDR3 sequence: CASSLSYPGGARRDTEAFF. CDR3 nucleotides: TGCGCCAGCAGCTTGAGTTATCCAGGGGGCGCGCGGAGAGACACTGAAGCTTTCTTT.

Here the CDR3 reads CASSEALQGRNQPQHF. The CDR3 DNA reads as TGTGCCAGCAGTGAAGCCCTACAGGGTCGCAATCAGCCCCAGCATTTT. This chain joins TRBV2 and TRBJ1-5, with D perhaps matching TRBD1 (6 bases). This CDR3 is built from 16 residues. CDR1 is SNHLY, CDR2 FYNNEI, per germline. V was trimmed by 0 bases and J by 2 bases, leaving 11 bases between them.

This clonotype was seen at least ten times. A read error may produce the germline difference seen at one junction end. The chain is built from TRBV5-1 and TRBJ2-1; D not certain. The CDR3 is 15 residues long. Germline V lookup: CDR1 SGHRS, CDR2 YFSETQ. The CDR3 bases are TGTGCCAGCAGCTTAGACCCGGGCTCCTACAATGAGCAGTTCTTC. It yields the protein CASSLDPGSYNEQFF.

The chain combines TRBV27 with TRBJ1-5, with a possible D match to TRBD1 (6 bases). The CDR3 extends over 16 amino acids. Trimming pared 5 bases from V and 2 bases from J, leaving 16 bases between. CDR1 MNHEY and CDR2 SMNVEV come from the germline V gene (reference sequence). Here the CDR3 DNA reads TGTGCCAGCAGTGCCCGACAGGTCCTGGGCAATCAGCCCCAGCATTTT. This codes for CASSARQVLGNQPQHF.

The J gene is TRBJ2-3, the V gene TRBV12-3 or TRBV12-4, with a possible D match to TRBD1 (6 bases). CDR3 length: 14 residues. V was clipped by 5 bases and J by 4 bases, with 13 bases between them. CDR3: CASSNRVGADTQYF. The CDR3 nucleotides are TGTGCCAGCAGTAACAGGGTTGGAGCAGATACGCAGTATTTT.

This chain links TRBV12-3 or TRBV12-4 with TRBJ2-5; D gene ambiguous. There are 13 residues in the CDR3. Trimming took 4 bases from V and 1 from J, leaving 7 bases between them. CDR3 DNA sequence: TGTGCCAGCAGTTCCCCCGGCCAAGAGACCCAGTACTTC. This codes for CASSSPGQETQYF.

This chain uses TRBV10-1 with TRBJ2-1; 7 nucleotides match TRBD1. CDR1 and CDR2 from the germline V gene are WNHNN and SYGVQD (reference sequence). The CDR3 is 13 amino acids. V lost 7 bases to trimming and J lost 7 bases; unmatched junction nucleotides: 7. This CDR3 reads CASKRQGSNEQFF. CDR3 bases: TGCGCCAGCAAAAGACAGGGTTCGAATGAGCAGTTCTTC.

J is TRBJ1-4 and V is TRBV6-2 or TRBV6-3; D gene unclear. Trimming shortened V by 7 bases and J by 4 bases, and 16 bases separated the two germline ends. There are 15 residues in the CDR3. Germline CDR1 MNHEY, CDR2 SVGEGT. Here the CDR3 DNA reads TGTGCCAGCAAACCGTGGACTGACTATAATGAAAAACTGTTTTTT. Protein product: CASKPWTDYNEKLFF.

This clonotype has a handful of counts. This chain links TRBV4-1 with TRBJ2-7; tentatively, D is TRBD1 (6 bases). Per germline, CDR1 MGHRA and CDR2 YSYEKL. The CDR3 length is 17 residues. Trimming took off 2 bases at V and 2 bases at J, with 19 bases between the two ends. The CDR3 DNA sequence: TGCGCCAGCAGCCAAACTAAGGGACAACTGGAACCCTACGAGCAGTACTTC. This translates into CASSQTKGQLEPYEQYF.